This TCR beta chain is from a study of blood T cell repertoires in COVID-19. Whole-study context: Acute-phase and convalescent COVID-19 samples originated in the United States, Italy and Spain.

CDR1 is LGHNA and CDR2 is YNFKEQ in the germline V gene. The V and J ends lost 6 bases and 7 bases, in that order; junction bases with no gene match: 5. The CDR3 has 14 residues. Original handling: Amplification from reference gene primers served as the basis for estimated nucleated cell counts. Sequencing used immunoSEQ multiplex PCR; TCRdb keeps in-frame clones, though not all of them. V and J calls and clone size come straight from that table; D and trimming were deduced from the DNA. The table shows about 69,000 clones, with roughly 80% occurring only once. The specimen sequenced was peripheral blood. The sequence came from a man aged 55 to 69 with acute or convalescent COVID-19. The gene calls are TRBV4-2 and TRBJ2-1, with 11 bases identical to TRBD2. The CDR3 bases are TGTGCCAGCAGTACTGCTAGCGGGGGGAATGAGCAGTTCTTC. Amino acid sequence: CASSTASGGNEQFF.